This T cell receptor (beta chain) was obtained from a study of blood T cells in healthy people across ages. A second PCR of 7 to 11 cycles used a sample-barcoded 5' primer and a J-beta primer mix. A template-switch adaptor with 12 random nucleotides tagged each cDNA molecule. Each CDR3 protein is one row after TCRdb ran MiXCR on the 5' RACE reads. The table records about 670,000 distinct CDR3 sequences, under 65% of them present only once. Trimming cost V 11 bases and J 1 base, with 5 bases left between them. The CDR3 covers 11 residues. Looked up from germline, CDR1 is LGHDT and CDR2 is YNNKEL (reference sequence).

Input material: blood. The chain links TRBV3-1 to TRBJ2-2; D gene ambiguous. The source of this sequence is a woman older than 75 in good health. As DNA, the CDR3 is TGTGCCGCCAGGAACACCGGGGAGCTGTTTTTT. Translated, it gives CAARNTGELFF. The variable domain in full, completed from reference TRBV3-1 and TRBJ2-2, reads DTAVSQTPKYLVTQMGNDKSIKCEQNLGHDTMYWYKQDSKKFLKIMFSYNNKELIINETVPNRFSPKSPDKAHLNLHINSLELGDSAVYFCAARNTGELFFGEGSRLTVL.